Following are 16 T cell receptor beta chains from one sample sequenced in a study of CD8+ T cells in alopecia areata. Noted treatment: oral pan-JAK inhibitor, 5-10 mg twice daily. Extracted RNA was reverse transcribed, and the resulting cDNA served as sequencing template. TCRdb keeps only in-frame clones here, not all; method: immunoSEQ multiplex PCR. Of about 120,000 clones listed, 50% to 75% are singletons. The input for sequencing was CD8+ T cells sorted from blood, taken at week 24, from a patient treated with tofacitinib. The receptor set was obtained from a human donor with alopecia areata.

The gene calls are TRBV2 and TRBJ2-7; 7 positions match TRBD1. After removal of 8 bases from V and 5 bases from J, the junction contained 3 bases not matched to a gene. This CDR3 has 11 amino acids. Germline CDR1 SNHLY, CDR2 FYNNEI. CDR3 residues: CASGQGDEQYF. CDR3 sequence (DNA): TGTGCCAGCGGTCAGGGGGACGAGCAGTACTTC.

This clone was seen a few times. The chain links TRBV4-2 to TRBJ2-7, with TRBD2 identical over 7 bases. Trimming cost V 0 bases and J 0 bases; bases outside gene matches: 5. Germline values: CDR1 LGHNA, CDR2 YNFKEQ. The CDR3 sequence is 16 residues long. The CDR3 nucleotides read TGTGCCAGCAGCCAAGATTACGGGGGGAACTCCTACGAGCAGTACTTC. Amino acid sequence: CASSQDYGGNSYEQYF.

The chain couples TRBV25-1 to TRBJ2-7; TRBD1 is a possible D gene (5 bases). The germline V and J ends were trimmed by 1 base and 0 bases, with 7 bases remaining between them. There are 14 residues in the CDR3. Germline lookup yields CDR1 MGHDK and CDR2 SYGVNS. The CDR3 region is CASSEWGDSYEQYF. In DNA form, the CDR3 reads TGTGCCAGCAGTGAATGGGGCGACTCCTACGAGCAGTACTTC.

This rearrangement joins TRBV7-9 to TRBJ1-2; 9 nucleotides align to TRBD1. CDR1 and CDR2 (germline): SEHNR, FQNEAQ (reference sequence). J was trimmed by 8 bases and V by 3 bases; bases with no gene match: 10. CDR3 length: 15 amino acids. The chain's CDR3 is CASSLNTGGVDGYTF. CDR3 in DNA: TGTGCCAGCAGCTTGAATACAGGGGGCGTCGACGGCTACACCTTC.

V gene TRBV29-1 combines with J gene TRBJ1-1; TRBD1 matches at 8 bases. The germline gives CDR1 SQVTM, CDR2 ANQGSEA. The J segment lost 6 bases and the V segment lost 0 bases, leaving 6 bases of the junction unmatched. The CDR3 loop spans 14 amino acids. The CDR3: CSVEDLDRVSEAFF. The CDR3 nucleotides are TGCAGCGTTGAAGATCTGGACAGGGTATCTGAAGCTTTCTTT.

V is TRBV30 and J is TRBJ2-7; a weak D match, TRBD2 (6 bases). CDR3 length equals 13 residues. From germline, CDR1 is GTSNPN and CDR2 SVGIG (reference sequence). Trimming took off 8 bases at V and 7 bases at J, with 21 bases between the two ends. CDR3 residues: CASSLNAGLEQYF. CDR3 DNA: TGTGCCAGCAGCCTCAATGCGGGACTGGAGCAGTACTTC.

The V gene is TRBV4-1, the J gene TRBJ1-1; D is perhaps TRBD1 (5 bases). The germline V gene has CDR1 MGHRA and CDR2 YSYEKL. Deletions cut 1 base from V and 4 bases from J, with 13 bases between. The CDR3 is 15 amino acids. The CDR3 is CASSQAGRGGTEAFF. For the CDR3, the DNA is TGCGCCAGCAGCCAAGCGGGCCGGGGCGGCACTGAAGCTTTCTTT.

This chain joins TRBV6-4 and TRBJ2-1; 8 bases match TRBD2. The CDR3 contains 15 residues. The V gene end was trimmed by 2 bases and the J gene end by 9 bases; junction bases not matched to a gene: 9. Germline values: CDR1 MRHNA, CDR2 SNTAGT. CDR3 sequence: CASSDNGGASSEQFF. CDR3 nucleotides: TGTGCCAGCAGTGACAACGGGGGGGCTAGTAGTGAGCAGTTCTTC.

The chain employs TRBV6-5 and TRBJ1-5; 7 bases line up with TRBD1. Germline assignment: CDR1 MNHEY and CDR2 SVGAGI. V gave up 6 bases and J gave up 0 bases; unmatched junction bases: 5. CDR3 size: 15 residues. CDR3 nucleotide sequence: TGTGCCAGCAGCCTTGGACAGGATAGCAATCAGCCCCAGCATTTT. Translating it yields CASSLGQDSNQPQHF.

V and J are TRBV27 and TRBJ1-1; 10 positions match TRBD1. Germline trimming cut 8 bases from V and 1 base from J; bases unmatched to any gene: 4. Germline CDR1 is MNHEY and CDR2 is SMNVEV (reference sequence). The CDR3 contains 14 residues. The CDR3, as DNA: TGTGCCAGCTCATGGACAGGGGGGAACACTGAAGCTTTCTTT. This codes for CASSWTGGNTEAFF.

The rearrangement uses TRBV7-9 and TRBJ2-7; 12 nucleotides align to TRBD1. Unmatched junction bases numbered 10, after V lost 4 bases and J lost 3 bases. Germline assignment: CDR1 SEHNR and CDR2 FQNEAQ (reference sequence). The CDR3 length is 17 residues. The CDR3 nucleotides read TGTGCCAGCAGCTCCGGGACAGGGGGCATCCCAGACTACGAGCAGTACTTC. Encoded protein: CASSSGTGGIPDYEQYF.

This clone showed up just a few times. The rearrangement joins TRBV6-6 to TRBJ1-2, with 7 bases aligning to TRBD1. Germline V CDR1 and CDR2: MNHNY, SVGAGI (reference sequence). Germline trimming cut 5 bases from V and 3 bases from J; bases unmatched to any gene: 9. The CDR3 is 15 amino acids. The CDR3 spells CASSRVAGGHYGYTF. The CDR3 nucleotides read TGTGCCAGCAGTCGTGTTGCAGGGGGGCACTATGGCTACACCTTC.

This clone occurred a few times. This chain's CDR3 is CATSRGTGGRTGELFF. CDR3 DNA: TGTGCCACCAGCAGAGGGACAGGGGGCAGGACCGGGGAGCTGTTTTTT. V gene TRBV15 combines with J gene TRBJ2-2; 11 nucleotides match TRBD1. Losses at the gene ends were 1 base for V and 5 bases for J; bases not matched to a gene: 3. The CDR3 runs 16 residues. CDR1 is LNHNV, CDR2 YYDKDF, per germline (reference sequence).

The gene calls are TRBV27 and TRBJ2-1; D is unresolved. Trimming shortened V by 7 bases and J by 0 bases, and 7 bases separated the two germline ends. The CDR3 has 13 residues. Germline CDR1 and CDR2: MNHEY and SMNVEV (reference sequence). CDR3 in amino acids: CASIGSSYNEQFF. Written as DNA, the CDR3 is TGTGCCAGCATAGGCAGCTCCTACAATGAGCAGTTCTTC.

This clone came up a few times. The V and J genes are TRBV2 and TRBJ2-7; tentatively, D is TRBD1 (6 bases). The germline V and J ends were trimmed by 5 bases and 0 bases, with 11 bases remaining between them. Germline CDR1 and CDR2: SNHLY and FYNNEI. The CDR3 runs to 14 residues. CDR3 in DNA: TGTGCCAGCAGTTACCGGGACAACTCCTACGAGCAGTACTTC. Protein: CASSYRDNSYEQYF.

V usage is TRBV14 and J usage is TRBJ2-7; unclear D gene. CDR3 length: 16 residues. Germline V gene data show CDR1 as SGHDN and CDR2 as FVKESK. The ends were cut back, 3 bases at V and 2 bases at J, with 17 bases in the middle. CDR3 loop: CASSQGSRWWTYEQYF. The CDR3 DNA reads as TGTGCCAGCAGCCAGGGGTCCAGGTGGTGGACCTACGAGCAGTACTTC.